Following are 23 T cell receptor beta chains from one sample sequenced in a study of blood T cell repertoires in COVID-19. Assay used: immunoSEQ multiplex PCR; TCRdb lists only in-frame clones, some missing. The sample gives about 190,000 clones, around 80% of which show up once; about 15% is in the top ten. The sequenced sample consisted of peripheral blood. Receptor source: a man aged 25 to 40 with active or convalescent COVID-19.

V is TRBV3-1 (or the pseudogene TRBV3-2) and J is TRBJ1-1, with a tentative D call TRBD1 (5 bases). V was pared by 0 bases and J by 5 bases, with 10 bases between. The CDR3 loop spans 14 amino acids. Germline V CDR1 and CDR2: LGHDT, YNNKEL (reference sequence). The DNA of the CDR3 is TGTGCCAGCAGCCAAGATTGGAGGGGTACTGAAGCTTTCTTT. Amino acids: CASSQDWRGTEAFF.

J is TRBJ2-1 and V is TRBV19; 9 bases map to TRBD1. V shed 7 bases and J 7 bases; nucleotides not matched to a gene: 2. The CDR3 extends over 12 amino acids. The V gene's germline CDR1 is LNHDA and CDR2 SQIVND (reference sequence). The CDR3 is CASTDRGNEQFF. The CDR3 nucleotides are TGTGCCAGTACCGACAGGGGGAATGAGCAGTTCTTC.

The chain has TRBV19 and TRBJ1-5; TRBD1 agrees at 10 bases. The V and J ends lost 0 bases and 4 bases, in that order; junction bases with no gene match: 18. The CDR3 has 21 amino acids. Germline lookup yields CDR1 LNHDA and CDR2 SQIVND (reference sequence). CDR3 protein: CASSIDPGTGEFVGPNQPQHF. The CDR3 bases are TGTGCCAGTAGTATAGATCCGGGGACAGGGGAATTTGTGGGTCCTAATCAGCCCCAGCATTTT.

The rearrangement links TRBV7-9 to TRBJ2-5, with 7 bases lining up with TRBD1. The germline V gene encodes CDR1 SEHNR and CDR2 FQNEAQ (reference sequence). Trimming at V came to 1 base and at J to 2 bases, leaving 13 bases not matched to a gene. The CDR3 has 18 residues. CDR3 DNA sequence: TGTGCCAGCAGCTTAGGCTACAAAAGGACAGGAGTACAAGAGACCCAGTACTTC. This sequence encodes CASSLGYKRTGVQETQYF.

The V call is TRBV25-1, the J call TRBJ1-1; perhaps TRBD1 as D (6 bases). Germline-derived CDR1 and CDR2 are MGHDK and SYGVNS. V shed 7 bases and J shed 3 bases, with 12 bases lying between them. This CDR3 contains 13 residues. This CDR3 reads CASTDRRDTEAFF. DNA of the CDR3: TGTGCCAGCACGGACAGACGGGACACTGAAGCTTTCTTT.

This chain connects TRBV28 to TRBJ1-1, with D possibly TRBD1 on 5 matching bases. The germline CDR1 and CDR2 sequences are MDHEN and SYDVKM. CDR3 length: 13 residues. V lost 3 bases and J lost 4, with 9 bases in between. CDR3 amino acids: CASSFGGGTEAFF. Written as DNA, the CDR3 is TGTGCCAGCAGTTTCGGGGGAGGCACTGAAGCTTTCTTT.

This rearrangement joins TRBV5-1 to TRBJ1-3; unclear D gene. The V end lost 2 bases, the J end lost 2 bases, and 11 bases lay between the germline ends. The CDR3 extends over 15 amino acids. CDR1 is SGHRS, CDR2 YFSETQ, per germline. DNA for the CDR3: TGCGCCAGCAGCTTAAGTACGGGGACTGGAAACACCATATATTTT. Translation gives CASSLSTGTGNTIYF.

V is TRBV5-6 and J is TRBJ2-7; possible D gene TRBD2, 5 bases. V was trimmed by 4 bases and J by 3 bases, leaving 11 bases between them. Per the germline V gene, CDR1 is SGHDT and CDR2 is YYEEEE. The CDR3 sequence is 13 residues long. The CDR3 protein is CASSEPGDYEQYF. In DNA, the CDR3 is TGTGCCAGCAGCGAGCCCGGGGACTACGAGCAGTACTTC.

The chain is built from TRBV28 and TRBJ1-2; TRBD1 might be the D (6 bases). V was clipped by 6 bases and J by 2 bases, with 13 bases between them. CDR3 length: 14 amino acids. From germline, CDR1 is MDHEN and CDR2 SYDVKM. The CDR3 sequence is CASRSIRGNYGYTF. CDR3 DNA: TGTGCCAGCAGGTCTATCAGGGGCAACTATGGCTACACCTTC.

The V and J genes are TRBV30 and TRBJ2-1, with 8 bases identical to TRBD2. The V gene's germline CDR1 is GTSNPN and CDR2 SVGIG (reference sequence). Trimming removed 5 bases from V and 10 bases from J; junction bases left unmatched: 7. The CDR3 has 12 residues. DNA of the CDR3: TGTGCCTGGCGGGGGGGGGCCAGGGAGCAGTTCTTC. It translates to CAWRGGAREQFF.

The chain joins TRBV18 to TRBJ1-2; no clear D. The germline V gene has CDR1 KGHSH and CDR2 LQKENI. CDR3 length equals 16 residues. The V gene lost 1 base and the J gene lost 1 base, with 13 bases spanning the gap. The CDR3 DNA follows: TGTGCCAGCTCACCACGGTACGGGTCCCTTAACTATGGCTACACCTTC. This sequence encodes CASSPRYGSLNYGYTF.

J is TRBJ1-6 and V is TRBV6-5; no clear D. The V end was cut by 7 bases, the J end by 7 bases, with 14 bases between. The CDR3 runs to 14 residues. CDR1 MNHEY and CDR2 SVGAGI come from the germline V gene. The CDR3 is CASTQAVGNSPLHF. CDR3 nucleotide sequence: TGTGCCAGCACCCAAGCGGTAGGGAATTCACCCCTCCACTTT.

The V gene is TRBV6-2 or TRBV6-3, the J gene TRBJ2-7; 11 positions match TRBD2. V shed 2 bases, J shed 3 bases, and the junction held 3 bases outside the gene matches. The CDR3 has 15 amino acids. Germline V gene sequence: CDR1 MNHEY, CDR2 SVGEGT. CDR3 protein: CASSYGTSGFYEQYV. In DNA, the CDR3 is TGTGCCAGCAGTTACGGGACTAGCGGATTCTACGAGCAGTACGTC.

This clone has a single count. This chain links TRBV27 with TRBJ2-3; maybe TRBD1 (5 bases). The V gene lost 5 bases and the J gene lost 4 bases, with 13 bases spanning the gap. The germline CDR1 and CDR2 sequences are MNHEY and SMNVEV (reference sequence). This CDR3 comprises 14 residues. This CDR3 reads CASSRTSWPDTQYF. DNA for the CDR3: TGTGCCAGCAGTCGGACATCCTGGCCAGATACGCAGTATTTT.

V and J are TRBV2 and TRBJ2-1; the match to TRBD2 covers 8 bases. The V gene end was trimmed by 7 bases and the J gene end by 5 bases; junction bases not matched to a gene: 10. The CDR3 has 15 amino acids. From germline, CDR1 is SNHLY and CDR2 FYNNEI. The chain's CDR3 is CASTARTSTHNEQFF. In DNA form, the CDR3 reads TGTGCCAGCACAGCTAGGACTAGCACCCACAATGAGCAGTTCTTC.

The genes are TRBV7-8 and TRBJ1-1; perhaps TRBD1 as D (6 bases). The CDR3 is made up of 15 amino acids. Deletions cut 5 bases from V and 6 bases from J, with 19 bases between. Germline V gives CDR1 SGHVS, CDR2 FQNEAQ. CDR3 in DNA: TGTGCCAGCAGCAGGCGCGCAGGGGCGCAGGCTGAAGCTTTCTTT. Its translation is CASSRRAGAQAEAFF.

With respect to this clone: One junction end does not reproduce the germline sequence, and a read error may be involved. This chain links TRBV7-7 with TRBJ2-6, with 9 bases fitting TRBD1. The CDR3 spans 16 residues. Germline values: CDR1 SSHAT, CDR2 FNYEAQ (reference sequence). The CDR3 loop reads CASSKTGGTGANVLTF. The CDR3 nucleotides read TGTGCTAGCAGCAAAACAGGGGGCACTGGGGCCAACGTCCTGACTTTC.

V is TRBV19 and J is TRBJ1-4, with D perhaps TRBD1 (5 bases). The length of the CDR3 is 13 residues. The germline V gene has CDR1 LNHDA and CDR2 SQIVND (reference sequence). V lost 6 bases and J 8 bases, leaving 13 bases between the germline ends. The CDR3 nucleotides are TGTGCCAGTAGCTGGCAGGGTCGAGAAAAACTGTTTTTT. Encoded protein: CASSWQGREKLFF.

The chain uses TRBV10-3 and TRBJ2-5, with 7 bases lining up with TRBD2. Germline CDR1 ENHRY, CDR2 SYGVKD. The junction had 6 bases not matched to a gene; V was cut back by 6 bases and J by 5 bases. The length of the CDR3 is 13 residues. CDR3 coding DNA: TGTGCCATCAGCCCGGGAGGTACCGAGACCCAGTACTTC. Translated, it gives CAISPGGTETQYF.

The CDR3 spells CASSFSRGLVANEQFF. CDR3 DNA sequence: TGTGCCAGCAGCTTTAGCCGGGGGTTGGTCGCCAATGAGCAGTTCTTC. This chain joins TRBV11-2 and TRBJ2-1; tentative D call: TRBD2 (6 bases). V was shortened by 3 bases and J by 6 bases, with 18 bases between the two germline ends. This CDR3 is built from 16 residues. Looked up from germline, CDR1 is SGHAT and CDR2 is FQNNGV.

J is TRBJ2-3 and V is TRBV19; 10 bases agree with TRBD2. Trimming took 5 bases from V and 6 from J; bases not matched to a gene: 11. This CDR3 comprises 16 residues. The germline V gene encodes CDR1 LNHDA and CDR2 SQIVND (reference sequence). In nucleotides, the CDR3 is TGTGCCAGTAGTTTCCTCTGGGGAGCGGGAGGGGATACGCAGTATTTT. It codes for CASSFLWGAGGDTQYF.

This chain uses TRBV19 with TRBJ2-7; 8 nucleotides line up with TRBD2. CDR1 is LNHDA and CDR2 is SQIVND in the germline V gene (reference sequence). The V segment lost 5 bases and the J segment 3 bases; nucleotides outside the gene matches: 9. This CDR3 region has 15 residues. The CDR3 loop reads CASSSLADLIYEQYF. CDR3 DNA sequence: TGTGCCAGTAGTTCACTAGCGGACCTTATCTACGAGCAGTACTTC. Together with reference TRBV19 and TRBJ2-7, the CDR3 gives the full variable domain: DGGITQSPKYLFRKEGQNVTLSCEQNLNHDAMYWYRQDPGQGLRLIYYSQIVNDFQKGDIAEGYSVSREKKESFPLTVTSAQKNPTAFYLCASSSLADLIYEQYFGPGTRLTVT.

The chain has TRBV11-2 and TRBJ1-2, with D possibly matching TRBD1 (6 bases). This CDR3 has 15 residues. Germline V gives CDR1 SGHAT, CDR2 FQNNGV. Trimming took 5 bases from V and 4 from J, leaving 17 bases between them. The DNA for the CDR3 is TGTGCCAGCAGCCTTGCGGACAGTAGAGTCTATGGCTACACCTTC. Its protein is CASSLADSRVYGYTF.